The rows below give T cell receptor beta chains drawn from one sample of a study of T cells in Graves' hyperthyroidism and ophthalmopathy. TCRdb itself ran the multiplex PCR reads through MiXCR, one entry per CDR3 protein. The data hold approximately 380,000 distinct CDR3 sequences, with about 19% observed a single time. The sequencing input was blood. The receptor source for this set is a woman aged 18-35 years with Graves' hyperthyroidism. The CDR3 runs from the conserved cysteine through the conserved F or W. Each record gives: CDR3 protein, CDR3 DNA, CDR3 length, J gene, V gene, D gene, clone size. The D gene is left open where the match is weak. Rows give clone size only sometimes, using once, few, many, or a class for an expanded clone.

CDR3: CSARPLLSNGYTF; DNA: TGCAGTGCTCGCCCCCTGCTCTCTAACGGCTACACCTTC; length: 13; J: TRBJ1-2; V: TRBV20-1; D: -; size: once
CDR3: CASGLNRDPLF; DNA: TGCGCCAGCGGACTAAACAGGGATCCGCTCTTT; length: 11; J: TRBJ1-1; V: TRBV4-1; D: -; size: -
CDR3: CASSNKVTGYNSPLHF; DNA: TGTGCCAGCAGCAACAAAGTCACAGGGTATAATTCACCCCTCCACTTT; length: 16; J: TRBJ1-6; V: TRBV6-1; D: -; size: -
CDR3: CASSYADSPVETQYF; DNA: TGTGCCAGCAGCTACGCGGACAGCCCCGTTGAGACCCAGTACTTC; length: 15; J: TRBJ2-5; V: TRBV6-5; D: -; size: -
CDR3: CASSQRTVNYGYTF; DNA: TGTGCCAGCAGTCAAAGGACGGTAAACTATGGCTACACCTTC; length: 14; J: TRBJ1-2; V: TRBV12-3/TRBV12-4; D: -; size: many
CDR3: CASSEAGRGSYEQYF; DNA: TGTGCCAGCAGTGAAGCGGGGCGGGGGTCCTACGAGCAGTACTTC; length: 15; J: TRBJ2-7; V: TRBV2; D: TRBD2; size: many
CDR3: CAWSWIGGQETQYF; DNA: TGTGCCTGGAGTTGGATCGGGGGACAAGAGACCCAGTACTTC; length: 14; J: TRBJ2-5; V: TRBV30; D: -; size: many
CDR3: CASSSESSYNEQFF; DNA: TGTGCCAGCAGCTCGGAGAGCTCCTACAATGAGCAGTTCTTC; length: 14; J: TRBJ2-1; V: TRBV27; D: -; size: few
CDR3: CAWSEGSGATYEQYF; DNA: TGTGCCTGGAGTGAGGGGTCTGGCGCTACCTACGAGCAGTACTTC; length: 15; J: TRBJ2-7; V: TRBV30; D: -; size: many
CDR3: CASEASPPGNGYTF; DNA: TGTGCTAGTGAGGCATCTCCTCCAGGGAATGGCTACACCTTC; length: 14; J: TRBJ1-2; V: TRBV12-5; D: -; size: many
CDR3: CASSPPGESNQPQHF; DNA: TGTGCCAGCAGCCCCCCGGGGGAGAGCAATCAGCCCCAGCATTTT; length: 15; J: TRBJ1-5; V: TRBV12-3/TRBV12-4; D: -; size: many
CDR3: CSASQGAHTGELFF; DNA: TGCAGTGCTAGCCAGGGGGCGCACACCGGGGAGCTGTTTTTT; length: 14; J: TRBJ2-2; V: TRBV20-1; D: TRBD1; size: many
CDR3: CASSFQALGNQPQHF; DNA: TGTGCCAGCAGTTTCCAGGCTCTGGGCAATCAGCCCCAGCATTTT; length: 15; J: TRBJ1-5; V: TRBV12-3/TRBV12-4; D: -; size: -
CDR3: CATSRDPPGGGAVETQYF; DNA: TGTGCCACCAGCAGAGATCCCCCAGGCGGGGGGGCCGTGGAGACCCAGTACTTC; length: 18; J: TRBJ2-5; V: TRBV15; D: TRBD2; size: many
CDR3: CSASLDVGDTEAFF; DNA: TGCAGTGCTTCCCTCGACGTGGGAGACACTGAAGCTTTCTTT; length: 14; J: TRBJ1-1; V: TRBV20-1; D: -; size: many
CDR3: CASSHSKANSGNTIYF; DNA: TGCGCCAGCAGCCACTCAAAAGCAAACTCTGGAAACACCATATATTTT; length: 16; J: TRBJ1-3; V: TRBV4-1; D: -; size: few
CDR3: CASSLRQGMSTEAFF; DNA: TGTGCCAGCAGTCTACGACAGGGGATGAGCACTGAAGCTTTCTTT; length: 15; J: TRBJ1-1; V: TRBV12-3/TRBV12-4; D: TRBD1; size: -
CDR3: CAWSVGGASNQPQHF; DNA: TGTGCCTGGAGTGTAGGGGGGGCGAGCAATCAGCCCCAGCATTTT; length: 15; J: TRBJ1-5; V: TRBV30; D: -; size: few
CDR3: CASSLGGPGGGGGYTF; DNA: TGTGCCAGCAGTTTAGGCGGCCCCGGGGGCGGAGGGGGCTACACCTTC; length: 16; J: TRBJ1-2; V: TRBV12-3/TRBV12-4; D: -; size: many
CDR3: CASNLQGSETQYF; DNA: TGTGCCAGCAACTTACAGGGGTCGGAGACCCAGTACTTC; length: 13; J: TRBJ2-5; V: TRBV28; D: TRBD1; size: many